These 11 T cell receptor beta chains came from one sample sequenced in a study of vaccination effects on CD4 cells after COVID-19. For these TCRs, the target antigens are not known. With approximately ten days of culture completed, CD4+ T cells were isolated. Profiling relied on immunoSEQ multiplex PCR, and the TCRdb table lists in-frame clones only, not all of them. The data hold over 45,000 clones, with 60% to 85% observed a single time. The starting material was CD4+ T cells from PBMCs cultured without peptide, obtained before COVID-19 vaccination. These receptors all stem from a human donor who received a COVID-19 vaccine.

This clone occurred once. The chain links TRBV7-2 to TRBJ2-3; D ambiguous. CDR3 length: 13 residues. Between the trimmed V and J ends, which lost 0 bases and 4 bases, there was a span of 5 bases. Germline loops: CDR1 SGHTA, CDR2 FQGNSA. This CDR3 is CASSLANPDTQYF. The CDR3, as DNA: TGTGCCAGCAGCTTAGCTAATCCAGATACGCAGTATTTT.

CDR3 sequence reads: CASSNWDRLNIQYF. DNA of the CDR3: TGTGCCAGCAGCAATTGGGACAGACTAAACATTCAGTACTTC. The V call is TRBV3-1 (or the pseudogene TRBV3-2), the J call TRBJ2-4, with 7 bases identical to TRBD1. The CDR3 is made up of 14 amino acids. The germline CDR1 and CDR2 sequences are LGHDT and YNNKEL (reference sequence). J gave up 6 bases and V 5 bases, and 7 bases lay outside the gene matches.

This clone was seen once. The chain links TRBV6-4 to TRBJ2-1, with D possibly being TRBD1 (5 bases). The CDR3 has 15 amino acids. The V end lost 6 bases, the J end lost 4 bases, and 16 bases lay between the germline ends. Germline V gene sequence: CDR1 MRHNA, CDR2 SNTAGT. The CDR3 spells CASSPDRTTYNEQFF. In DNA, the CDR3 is TGTGCCAGCAGCCCCGACAGAACGACGTACAATGAGCAGTTCTTC.

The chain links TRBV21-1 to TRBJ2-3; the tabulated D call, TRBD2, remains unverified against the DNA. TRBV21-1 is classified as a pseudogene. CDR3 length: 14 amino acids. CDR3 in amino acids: CASSKGVYTDTQYF. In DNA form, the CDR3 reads TGTGCCAGCAGCAAAGGTGTCTACACAGATACGCAGTATTTT.

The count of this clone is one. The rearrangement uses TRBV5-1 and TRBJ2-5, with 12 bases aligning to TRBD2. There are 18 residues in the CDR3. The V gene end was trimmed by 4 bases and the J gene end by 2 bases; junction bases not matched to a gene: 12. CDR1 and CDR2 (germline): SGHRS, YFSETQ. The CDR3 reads CASSHTRASGGVQETQYF. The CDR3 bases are TGCGCCAGCAGCCACACGCGGGCTAGCGGGGGGGTTCAAGAGACCCAGTACTTC.

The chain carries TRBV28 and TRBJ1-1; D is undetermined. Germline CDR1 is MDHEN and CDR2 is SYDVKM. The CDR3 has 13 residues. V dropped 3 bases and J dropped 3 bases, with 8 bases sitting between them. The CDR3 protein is CASSLTGDTEAFF. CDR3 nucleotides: TGTGCCAGCAGTTTGACCGGGGACACTGAAGCTTTCTTT.

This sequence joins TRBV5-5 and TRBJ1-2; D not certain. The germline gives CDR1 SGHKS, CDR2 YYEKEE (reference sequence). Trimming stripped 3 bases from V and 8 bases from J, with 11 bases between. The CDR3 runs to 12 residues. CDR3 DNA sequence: TGTGCCAGCAGCTGGGTGGGGTACGGCTACACCTTC. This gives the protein CASSWVGYGYTF.

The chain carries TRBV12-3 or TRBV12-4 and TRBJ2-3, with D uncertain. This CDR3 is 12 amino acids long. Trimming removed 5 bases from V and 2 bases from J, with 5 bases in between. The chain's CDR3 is CASSIFTDTQYF. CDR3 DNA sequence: TGTGCCAGCAGTATATTCACAGATACGCAGTATTTT.

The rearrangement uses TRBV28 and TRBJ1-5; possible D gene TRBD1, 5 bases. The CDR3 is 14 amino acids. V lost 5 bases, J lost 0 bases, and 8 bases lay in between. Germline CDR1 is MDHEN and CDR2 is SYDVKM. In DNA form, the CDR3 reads TGTGCCAGCAGTGGGGGATTTAGCAATCAGCCCCAGCATTTT. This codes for CASSGGFSNQPQHF.

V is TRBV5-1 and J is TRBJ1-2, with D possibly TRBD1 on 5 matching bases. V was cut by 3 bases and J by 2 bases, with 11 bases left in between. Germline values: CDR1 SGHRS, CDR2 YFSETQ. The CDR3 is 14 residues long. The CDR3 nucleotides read TGCGCCAGCAGCTACTCGACAGTCAACTATGGCTACACCTTC. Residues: CASSYSTVNYGYTF.

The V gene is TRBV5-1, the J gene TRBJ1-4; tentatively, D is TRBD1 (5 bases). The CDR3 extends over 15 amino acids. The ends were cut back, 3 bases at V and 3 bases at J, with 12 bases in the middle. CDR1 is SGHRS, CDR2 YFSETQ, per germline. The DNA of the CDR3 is TGCGCCAGCAGCTCCGGGACGGCCGCTAATGAAAAACTGTTTTTT. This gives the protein CASSSGTAANEKLFF.